The rows below give T cell receptor beta chains drawn from one sample of a study of T cells in Graves' hyperthyroidism and ophthalmopathy. TCRdb re-called the multiplex PCR reads through MiXCR, storing one row per CDR3 protein. The table shows under 700,000 distinct CDR3 sequences, with over 15% occurring only once. Sequencing was done on a sample of blood. The receptors shown here come from a woman under 30 with Graves' hyperthyroidism. CDR3s include the opening cysteine and the closing phenylalanine or tryptophan. D genes are given only for firm matches. Clone sizes are given selectively: once, few, many, or a class where the clone is expanded.

CDR3aa	CDR3nt	v_gene	abundance	j_gene	d_gene
CASSAGGGGGYGYTF	TGTGCCAGCAGCGCGGGTGGGGGAGGAGGATATGGCTACACCTTC	TRBV5-4	few	TRBJ1-2	NA
CAISGGQTYEQYF	TGTGCCATCAGTGGGGGACAGACCTACGAGCAGTACTTC	TRBV10-3	NA	TRBJ2-7	TRBD1
CASSVNRGYEQYF	TGTGCCAGCAGTGTTAACAGGGGCTACGAGCAGTACTTC	TRBV28	many	TRBJ2-7	TRBD1
CATSRDRGQGAPNEQFF	TGTGCCACCAGCAGAGATCGGGGACAGGGGGCGCCGAATGAGCAGTTCTTC	TRBV15	many	TRBJ2-1	TRBD1
CASSLEGGEAFF	TGTGCCAGCAGCTTGGAGGGCGGTGAAGCTTTCTTT	TRBV11-2	many	TRBJ1-1	NA
CASSRTSGGADTQYF	TGTGCCAGCAGCCGGACTAGCGGGGGGGCAGATACGCAGTATTTT	TRBV3-1	many	TRBJ2-3	TRBD2
CASSYSTWEMNTEAFF	TGTGCCAGCAGTTACTCGACGTGGGAAATGAACACTGAAGCTTTCTTT	TRBV6-2/TRBV6-3	few	TRBJ1-1	NA
CASSLSGEKTQYF	TGCGCCAGCAGCTTGTCAGGGGAGAAGACCCAGTACTTC	TRBV5-1	NA	TRBJ2-5	NA
CASSEVDEQYF	TGCGCCAGCAGTGAAGTGGACGAGCAGTACTTC	TRBV10-1	NA	TRBJ2-7	NA
CASSYSGYGDEQYF	TGTGCCAGCAGTTACTCAGGGTACGGCGACGAGCAGTACTTC	TRBV6-5	NA	TRBJ2-7	NA
CASSDRNSNQPQHF	TGTGCCAGCAGCGACAGGAATAGCAATCAGCCCCAGCATTTT	TRBV6-2/TRBV6-3	once	TRBJ1-5	NA
CASSGQTGTSNEQYF	TGTGCCAGCAGTGGGCAAACCGGGACTAGTAACGAGCAGTACTTC	TRBV2	many	TRBJ2-7	TRBD2
CASSVDFSYEQYF	TGTGCCAGCAGCGTAGATTTCTCCTACGAGCAGTACTTC	TRBV9	NA	TRBJ2-7	NA
CASRGTLRTEAFF	TGTGCCAGCAGGGGGACACTTCGAACTGAAGCTTTCTTT	TRBV2	NA	TRBJ1-1	NA
CASSLLSGSSYNEQFF	TGTGCCAGCAGTTTATTGAGCGGAAGCTCCTACAATGAGCAGTTCTTC	TRBV28	many	TRBJ2-1	NA
CSARGGQGGYGYTF	TGCAGTGCTAGAGGAGGACAGGGGGGATATGGCTACACCTTC	TRBV20-1	NA	TRBJ1-2	TRBD1
CASSFYNQPQHF	TGTGCCAGCAGTTTCTACAATCAGCCCCAGCATTTT	TRBV27	NA	TRBJ1-5	NA
CASSLAGNTNTEAFF	TGTGCCAGCAGCTTGGCGGGGAACACCAACACTGAAGCTTTCTTT	TRBV5-8	NA	TRBJ1-1	NA
CASRDSYKQYF	TGTGCCAGCAGGGACTCCTACAAGCAGTACTTC	TRBV2	NA	TRBJ2-7	NA
CAISQGQGDYGYTF	TGTGCCATCAGCCAAGGACAGGGGGACTATGGCTACACCTTC	TRBV10-3	many	TRBJ1-2	TRBD1
CSVTPLQGAGEKLFF	TGCAGCGTTACGCCTCTACAGGGGGCTGGTGAAAAACTGTTTTTT	TRBV29-1	many	TRBJ1-4	TRBD1
CATSNPDPTGELFF	TGTGCCACCAGCAACCCGGACCCCACCGGGGAGCTGTTTTTT	TRBV15	few	TRBJ2-2	NA
CASSSLMVGAYNEQFF	TGTGCCAGCAGTTCGCTTATGGTAGGGGCCTACAATGAGCAGTTCTTC	TRBV27	few	TRBJ2-1	NA
CATSRASDTQYF	TGTGCCACCAGTAGGGCCTCAGATACGCAGTATTTT	TRBV15	few	TRBJ2-3	NA
CSVEDRGYTF	TGCAGCGTTGAAGACCGGGGCTACACCTTC	TRBV29-1	many	TRBJ1-2	NA
CASSPMLPGHGELFF	TGTGCCAGCAGCCCTATGCTTCCCGGTCACGGGGAGCTGTTTTTT	TRBV6-1	many	TRBJ2-2	NA
CASSVGNSGYGYTF	TGTGCCAGCAGCGTAGGGAACAGTGGCTATGGCTACACCTTC	TRBV9	NA	TRBJ1-2	NA
CSLLDGSGNTIYF	TGCAGTCTTTTAGACGGCTCTGGAAACACCATATATTTT	TRBV20-1	NA	TRBJ1-3	NA
CASSLGTVFGTGELFF	TGTGCCAGCAGCTTGGGGACGGTCTTTGGAACCGGGGAGCTGTTTTTT	TRBV7-2	few	TRBJ2-2	NA
CASSLVQRDEQFF	TGTGCCAGCAGCTTAGTGCAGAGGGATGAGCAGTTCTTC	TRBV11-3	many	TRBJ2-1	NA
CASSYSLGRLSNQPQHF	TGTGCCAGCAGTTACTCTCTCGGGAGGCTAAGCAATCAGCCCCAGCATTTT	TRBV6-5	once	TRBJ1-5	NA
CASSFGGWTDTQYF	TGTGCCAGCAGCTTCGGAGGTTGGACAGATACGCAGTATTTT	TRBV11-2	few	TRBJ2-3	NA
CASSGIRSSLQETQYF	TGTGCCAGCAGCGGGATCAGGTCAAGCTTACAAGAGACCCAGTACTTC	TRBV5-8	few	TRBJ2-5	NA
CASSKPGQGDNEQFF	TGTGCCAGCAGTAAACCGGGACAGGGGGACAATGAGCAGTTCTTC	TRBV12-3/TRBV12-4	many	TRBJ2-1	TRBD1
CAISVGGRWETQYF	TGTGCCATCAGTGTGGGAGGGAGGTGGGAGACCCAGTACTTC	TRBV10-3	few	TRBJ2-5	TRBD2
CVSSLEAGGELFF	TGTGTCAGCAGCTTAGAGGCGGGAGGGGAGCTGTTTTTT	TRBV11-1	NA	TRBJ2-2	NA
CASSSRDRYEKLFF	TGTGCCAGCAGTTCCAGGGACAGATATGAAAAACTGTTTTTT	TRBV6-1	NA	TRBJ1-4	TRBD1
CSARDQGFQPQHF	TGCAGTGCTAGAGATCAGGGTTTTCAGCCCCAGCATTTT	TRBV20-1	few	TRBJ1-5	NA
CASGPDRGGMNTEAFF	TGTGCTAGTGGCCCCGACAGGGGTGGCATGAACACTGAAGCTTTCTTT	TRBV12-5	many	TRBJ1-1	TRBD1
CASSSLGADFTEAFF	TGTGCCAGCAGCTCCTTGGGGGCAGATTTCACTGAAGCTTTCTTT	TRBV11-3	few	TRBJ1-1	NA
CASSPPNTEEQFF	TGTGCCAGCTCACCACCGAATACAGAGGAGCAGTTCTTC	TRBV18	many	TRBJ2-1	NA
CSARAGTGIAGELFF	TGCAGTGCTAGAGCCGGGACAGGGATCGCCGGGGAGCTGTTTTTT	TRBV20-1	many	TRBJ2-2	TRBD1
CSAINSGGNYNEQFF	TGCAGTGCTATCAATAGCGGGGGAAACTACAATGAGCAGTTCTTC	TRBV20-1	many	TRBJ2-1	TRBD2
CAWSLGSGTNEQFF	TGTGCCTGGAGTTTGGGTAGCGGGACGAATGAGCAGTTCTTC	TRBV30	NA	TRBJ2-1	TRBD2
CASWAEYNEQFF	TGTGCCAGTTGGGCAGAATACAATGAGCAGTTCTTC	TRBV6-1	NA	TRBJ2-1	NA